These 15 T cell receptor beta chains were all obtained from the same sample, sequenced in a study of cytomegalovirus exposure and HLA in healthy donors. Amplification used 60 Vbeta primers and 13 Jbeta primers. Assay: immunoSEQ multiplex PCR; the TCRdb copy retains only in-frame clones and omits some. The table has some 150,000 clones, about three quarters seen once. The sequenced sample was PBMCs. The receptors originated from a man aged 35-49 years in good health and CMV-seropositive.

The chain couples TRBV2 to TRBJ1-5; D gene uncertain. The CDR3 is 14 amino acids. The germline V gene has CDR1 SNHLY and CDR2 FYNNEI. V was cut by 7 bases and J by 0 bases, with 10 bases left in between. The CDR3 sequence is CASTEVLSNQPQHF. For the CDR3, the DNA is TGTGCCAGCACCGAGGTCCTTAGCAATCAGCCCCAGCATTTT.

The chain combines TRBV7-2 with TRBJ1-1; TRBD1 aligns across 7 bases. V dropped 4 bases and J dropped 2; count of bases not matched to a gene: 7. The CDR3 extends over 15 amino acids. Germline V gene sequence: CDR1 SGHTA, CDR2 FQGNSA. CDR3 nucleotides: TGTGCCAGCAGCTACTGGACAGGTCGTAACACTGAAGCTTTCTTT. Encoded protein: CASSYWTGRNTEAFF.

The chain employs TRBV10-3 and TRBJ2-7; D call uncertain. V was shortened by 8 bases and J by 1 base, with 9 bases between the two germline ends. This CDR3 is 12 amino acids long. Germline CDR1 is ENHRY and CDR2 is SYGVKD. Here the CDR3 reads CAISSGSYEQYF. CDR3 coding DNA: TGTGCCATCTCCTCCGGGTCCTACGAGCAGTACTTC.

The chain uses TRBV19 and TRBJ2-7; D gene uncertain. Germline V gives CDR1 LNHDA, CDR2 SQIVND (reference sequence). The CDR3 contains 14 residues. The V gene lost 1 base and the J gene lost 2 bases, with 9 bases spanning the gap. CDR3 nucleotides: TGTGCCAGTAGTATAGTAAACAGCCCCTACGAGCAGTACTTC. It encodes CASSIVNSPYEQYF.

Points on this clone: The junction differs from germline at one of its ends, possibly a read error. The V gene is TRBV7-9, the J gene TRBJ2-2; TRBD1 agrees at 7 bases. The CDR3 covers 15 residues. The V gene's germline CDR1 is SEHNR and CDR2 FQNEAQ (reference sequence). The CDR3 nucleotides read TGTTCCAGCAGCATTGGGACAGCGAACACCGGGGAGCTGTTTTTT. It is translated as CSSSIGTANTGELFF. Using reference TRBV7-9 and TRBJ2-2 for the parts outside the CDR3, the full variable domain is DTGVSQNPRHKITKRGQNVTFRCDPISEHNRLYWYRQTLGQGPEFLTYFQNEAQLEKSRLLSDRFSAERPKGSFSTLEIQRTEQGDSAMYLCSSSIGTANTGELFFGEGSRLTVL.

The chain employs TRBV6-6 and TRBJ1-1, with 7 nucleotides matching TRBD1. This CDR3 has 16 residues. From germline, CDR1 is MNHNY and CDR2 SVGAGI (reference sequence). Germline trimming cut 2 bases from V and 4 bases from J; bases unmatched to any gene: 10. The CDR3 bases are TGTGCCAGCAGTTACAGGCTAGGGGGCTCGGGCACTGAAGCTTTCTTT. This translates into CASSYRLGGSGTEAFF.

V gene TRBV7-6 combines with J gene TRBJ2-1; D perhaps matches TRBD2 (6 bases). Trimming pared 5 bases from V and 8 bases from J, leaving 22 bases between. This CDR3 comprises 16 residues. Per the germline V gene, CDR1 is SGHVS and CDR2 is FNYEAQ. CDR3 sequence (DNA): TGTGCCAGCAGCCCCTTAGGCGGGACCCCTATCGATGAGCAGTTCTTC. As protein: CASSPLGGTPIDEQFF.

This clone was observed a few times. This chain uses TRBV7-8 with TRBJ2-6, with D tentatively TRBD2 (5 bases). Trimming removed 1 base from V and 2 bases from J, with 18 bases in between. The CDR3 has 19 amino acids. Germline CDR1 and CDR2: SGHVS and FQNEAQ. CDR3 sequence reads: CASSLEAPSSYAGANVLTF. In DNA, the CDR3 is TGTGCCAGCAGCTTAGAGGCCCCTAGCAGTTATGCTGGGGCCAACGTCCTGACTTTC.

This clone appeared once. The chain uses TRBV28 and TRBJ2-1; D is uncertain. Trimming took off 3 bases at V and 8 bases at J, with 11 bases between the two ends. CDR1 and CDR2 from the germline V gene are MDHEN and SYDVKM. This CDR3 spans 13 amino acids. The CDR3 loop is CASSFEAPDEQFF. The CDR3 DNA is TGTGCCAGCAGTTTCGAGGCCCCCGATGAGCAGTTCTTC.

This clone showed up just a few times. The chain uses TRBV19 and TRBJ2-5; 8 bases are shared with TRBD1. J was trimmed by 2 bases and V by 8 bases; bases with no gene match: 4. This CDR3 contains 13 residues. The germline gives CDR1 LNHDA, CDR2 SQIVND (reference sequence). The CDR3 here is CASSGTGQETQYF. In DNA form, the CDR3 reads TGTGCCAGTTCCGGGACAGGTCAAGAGACCCAGTACTTC.

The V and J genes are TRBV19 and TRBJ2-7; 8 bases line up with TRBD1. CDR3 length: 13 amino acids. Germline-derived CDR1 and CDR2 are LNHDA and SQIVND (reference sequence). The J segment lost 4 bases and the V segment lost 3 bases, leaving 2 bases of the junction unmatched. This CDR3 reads CASSMTGEYEQYF. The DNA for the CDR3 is TGTGCCAGTAGTATGACAGGGGAGTACGAGCAGTACTTC.

CDR3: CASSLDGARRGFGNTIYF. The CDR3 region has the DNA TGTGCCAGCAGCTTAGATGGGGCAAGGAGAGGATTTGGAAACACCATATATTTT. This chain uses TRBV11-2 with TRBJ1-3, with a possible D match to TRBD1 (5 bases). V lost 0 bases and J lost 3, with 18 bases in between. The CDR3 extends over 18 amino acids. CDR1 is SGHAT and CDR2 is FQNNGV in the germline V gene.

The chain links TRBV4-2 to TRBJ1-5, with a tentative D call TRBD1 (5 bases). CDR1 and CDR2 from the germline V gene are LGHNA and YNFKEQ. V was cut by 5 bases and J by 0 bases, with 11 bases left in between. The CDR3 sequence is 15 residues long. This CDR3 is CASSETDYSNQPQHF. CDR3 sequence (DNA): TGTGCCAGCAGCGAGACAGATTATAGCAATCAGCCCCAGCATTTT.

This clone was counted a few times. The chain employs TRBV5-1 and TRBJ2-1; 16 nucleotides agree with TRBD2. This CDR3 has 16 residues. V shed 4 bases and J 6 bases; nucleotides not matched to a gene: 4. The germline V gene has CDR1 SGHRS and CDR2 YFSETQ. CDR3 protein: CASSPGTSGRGNEQFF. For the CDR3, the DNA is TGCGCCAGCAGCCCGGGGACTAGCGGGAGGGGCAATGAGCAGTTCTTC. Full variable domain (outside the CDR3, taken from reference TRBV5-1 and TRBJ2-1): KAGVTQTPRYLIKTRGQQVTLSCSPISGHRSVSWYQQTPGQGLQFLFEYFSETQRNKGNFPGRFSGRQFSNSRSEMNVSTLELGDSALYLCASSPGTSGRGNEQFFGPGTRLTVL.

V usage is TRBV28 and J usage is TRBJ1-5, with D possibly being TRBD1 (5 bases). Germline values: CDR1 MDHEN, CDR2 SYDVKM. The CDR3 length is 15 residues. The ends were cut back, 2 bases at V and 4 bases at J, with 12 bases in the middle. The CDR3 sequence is CASSLHAGRNQPQHF. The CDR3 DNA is TGTGCCAGCAGTTTACATGCAGGGCGAAATCAGCCCCAGCATTTT.